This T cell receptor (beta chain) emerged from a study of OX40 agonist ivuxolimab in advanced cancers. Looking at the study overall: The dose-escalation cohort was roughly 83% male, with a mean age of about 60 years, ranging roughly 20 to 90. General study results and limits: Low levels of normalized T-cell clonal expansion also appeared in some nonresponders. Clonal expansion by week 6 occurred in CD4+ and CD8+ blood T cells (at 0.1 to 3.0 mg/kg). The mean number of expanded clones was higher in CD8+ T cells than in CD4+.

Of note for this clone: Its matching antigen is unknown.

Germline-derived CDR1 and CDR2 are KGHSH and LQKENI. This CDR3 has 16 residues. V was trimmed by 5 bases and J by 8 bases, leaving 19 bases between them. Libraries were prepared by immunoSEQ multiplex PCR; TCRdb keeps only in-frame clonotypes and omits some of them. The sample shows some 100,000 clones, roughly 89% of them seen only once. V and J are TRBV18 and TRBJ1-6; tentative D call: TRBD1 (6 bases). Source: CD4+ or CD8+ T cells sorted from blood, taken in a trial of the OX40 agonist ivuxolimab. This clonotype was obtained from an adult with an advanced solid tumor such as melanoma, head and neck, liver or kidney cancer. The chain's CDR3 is CASSASRGVGYSPLHF. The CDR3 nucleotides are TGTGCCAGCTCAGCCTCCAGGGGTGTTGGTTATTCACCCCTCCACTTT. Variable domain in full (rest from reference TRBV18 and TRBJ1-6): NAGVMQNPRHLVRRRGQEARLRCSPMKGHSHVYWYRQLPEEGLKFMVYLQKENIIDESGMPKERFSAEFPKEGPSILRIQQVVRGDSAAYFCASSASRGVGYSPLHFGNGTRLTVT.